This paragraph covers one T cell receptor beta chain sequence. The data were obtained in a study of shared clonotypes between healthy human individuals. Naive CD8 cells lacked CD45RO, underwent positive selection for CCR7 and left out terminally differentiated effector memory CD45RA+ cells. Looked up from germline, CDR1 is MNHEY and CDR2 is SMNVEV (reference sequence). This CDR3 region has 13 residues. Trimming pared 6 bases from V and 3 bases from J, leaving 9 bases between. TCRdb's table, derived via immunoSEQ multiplex PCR, lists solely in-frame clones and lacks some. Among around 2,000,000 clones listed, approximately 95% were seen once.

Material for sequencing was naive CD8+ T cells sorted from blood. The sequence derives from a man younger than 35 in good health. The rearrangement links TRBV27 to TRBJ1-3, with D possibly TRBD1 on 5 matching bases. The CDR3 DNA reads as TGTGCCAGCAGCCGGGGGGTTGGAAACACCATATATTTT. This sequence encodes CASSRGVGNTIYF.